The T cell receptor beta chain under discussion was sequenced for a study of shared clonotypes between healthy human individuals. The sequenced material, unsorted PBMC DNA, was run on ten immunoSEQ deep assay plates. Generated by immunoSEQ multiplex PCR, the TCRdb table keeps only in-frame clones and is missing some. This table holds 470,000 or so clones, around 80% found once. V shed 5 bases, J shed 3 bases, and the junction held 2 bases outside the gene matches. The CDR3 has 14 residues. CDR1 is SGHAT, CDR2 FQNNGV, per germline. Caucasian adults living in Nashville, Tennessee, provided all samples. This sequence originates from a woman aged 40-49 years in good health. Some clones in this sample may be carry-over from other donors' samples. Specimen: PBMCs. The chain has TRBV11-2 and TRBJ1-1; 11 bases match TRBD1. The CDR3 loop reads CASSRDRGYTEAFF. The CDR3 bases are TGTGCCAGCAGCCGGGACAGGGGGTACACTGAAGCTTTCTTT.